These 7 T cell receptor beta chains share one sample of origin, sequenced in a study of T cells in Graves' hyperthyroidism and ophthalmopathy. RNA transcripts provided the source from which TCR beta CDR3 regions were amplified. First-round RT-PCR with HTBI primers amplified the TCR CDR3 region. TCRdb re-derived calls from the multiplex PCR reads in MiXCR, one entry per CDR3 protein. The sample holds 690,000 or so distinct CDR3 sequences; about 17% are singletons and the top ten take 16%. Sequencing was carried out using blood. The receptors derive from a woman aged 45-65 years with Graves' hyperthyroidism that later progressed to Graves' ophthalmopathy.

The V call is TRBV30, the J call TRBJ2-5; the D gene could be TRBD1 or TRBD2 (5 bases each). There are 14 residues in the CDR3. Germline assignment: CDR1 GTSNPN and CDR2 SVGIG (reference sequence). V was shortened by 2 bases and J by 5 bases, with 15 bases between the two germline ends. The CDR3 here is CAWSPSRDRETQYF. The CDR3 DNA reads TGTGCCTGGAGTCCCTCCCGGGACCGGGAGACCCAGTACTTC.

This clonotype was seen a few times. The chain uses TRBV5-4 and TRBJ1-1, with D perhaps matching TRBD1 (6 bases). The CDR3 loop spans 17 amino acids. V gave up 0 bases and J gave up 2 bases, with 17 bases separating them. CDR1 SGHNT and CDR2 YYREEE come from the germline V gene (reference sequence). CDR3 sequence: CASSLDYTGSRNTEAFF. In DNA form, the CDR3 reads TGTGCCAGCAGCTTGGATTATACAGGGTCCCGAAACACTGAAGCTTTCTTT.

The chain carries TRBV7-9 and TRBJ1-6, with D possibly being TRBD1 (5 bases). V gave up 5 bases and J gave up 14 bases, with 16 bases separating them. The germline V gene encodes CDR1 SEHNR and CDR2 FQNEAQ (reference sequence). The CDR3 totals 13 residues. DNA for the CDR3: TGTGCCAGCAGCCAAGTGGGGGATTCGTCCCTCCACTTT. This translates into CASSQVGDSSLHF.

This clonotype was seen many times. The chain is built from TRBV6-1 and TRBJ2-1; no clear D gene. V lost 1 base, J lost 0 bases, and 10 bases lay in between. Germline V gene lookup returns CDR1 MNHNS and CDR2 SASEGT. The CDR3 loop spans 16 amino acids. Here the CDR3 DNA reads TGTGCCAGCAGTGAAGTCAAGGGCGACTCCTACAATGAGCAGTTCTTC. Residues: CASSEVKGDSYNEQFF.

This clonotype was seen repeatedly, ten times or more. The CDR3 DNA sequence: TGTGCCAGCAGACGGGAGAACAGGGTAGGAGGCTACACCTTC. Its translation: CASRRENRVGGYTF. The J gene is TRBJ1-2, the V gene TRBV7-2; TRBD1 might be the D (6 bases). Germline V gives CDR1 SGHTA, CDR2 FQGNSA. V lost 6 bases and J lost 8, with 19 bases in between. The CDR3 runs to 14 residues.

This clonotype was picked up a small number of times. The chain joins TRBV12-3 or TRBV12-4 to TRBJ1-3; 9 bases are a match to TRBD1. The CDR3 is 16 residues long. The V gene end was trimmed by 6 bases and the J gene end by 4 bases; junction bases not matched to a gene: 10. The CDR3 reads CASSLGQGILGNTIYF. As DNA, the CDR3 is TGTGCCAGCAGCCTAGGACAGGGGATATTAGGAAACACCATATATTTT.

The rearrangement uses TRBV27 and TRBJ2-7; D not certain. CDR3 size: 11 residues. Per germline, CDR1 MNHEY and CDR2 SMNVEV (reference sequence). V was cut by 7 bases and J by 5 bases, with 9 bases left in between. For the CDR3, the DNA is TGTGCCAGCATAGGATCCCACGAGCAGTACTTC. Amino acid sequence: CASIGSHEQYF.